The present entry profiles one TCR beta chain with its context. This specimen comes from a study of blood T cell repertoires in COVID-19. Background on the study: Sites across the United States, Italy and Spain contributed samples from acute and convalescent COVID-19. Sources were T cells, B-cell-depleted T cells, or PBMCs; the material itself was cDNA or gDNA.

Trimming pared 1 base from V and 5 bases from J, leaving 10 bases between. This CDR3 has 14 amino acids. Germline V lookup: CDR1 SSHAT, CDR2 FNYEAQ (reference sequence). Methods used by the authors: Counts of nucleated cells, estimated from reference gene primer amplification, were obtained. Here immunoSEQ multiplex PCR was the method, and the copy in TCRdb shows in-frame clones only, minus some. V and J calls and clone size come straight from that table; D and trimming were deduced from the DNA. The repertoire includes some 52,000 clones, 70% to 90% of them detected once, and 25% to 30% sits in the top ten.

The TCR sequence derives from a human donor in a cohort sampled during active COVID-19. The sequenced sample was peripheral blood. The gene calls are TRBV7-7 and TRBJ2-3; the D is unclear. In DNA, the CDR3 is TGTGCCAGCAGCTTAGGCCAGGTCGGAGATACGCAGTATTTT. It codes for CASSLGQVGDTQYF.